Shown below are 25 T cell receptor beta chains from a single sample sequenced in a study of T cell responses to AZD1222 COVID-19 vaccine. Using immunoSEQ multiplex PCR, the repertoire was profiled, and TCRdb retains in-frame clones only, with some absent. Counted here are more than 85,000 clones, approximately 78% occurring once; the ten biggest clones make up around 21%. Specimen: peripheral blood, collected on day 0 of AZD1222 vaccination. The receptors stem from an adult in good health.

For the CDR3, the DNA is TGCGCCAGCAGCCCGTGGGGGGGCAGGAGCTCCTACGAGCAGTACTTC. Translation gives CASSPWGGRSSYEQYF. The chain joins TRBV5-1 to TRBJ2-7, with TRBD2 as a possible D gene (7 bases). CDR3 length: 16 amino acids. Germline V CDR1 and CDR2: SGHRS, YFSETQ. The V end was cut by 4 bases, the J end by 0 bases, with 17 bases between.

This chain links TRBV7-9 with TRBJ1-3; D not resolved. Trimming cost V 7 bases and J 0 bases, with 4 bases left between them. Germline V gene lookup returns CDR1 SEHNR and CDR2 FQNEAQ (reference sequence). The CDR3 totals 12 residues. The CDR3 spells CASTPSGNTIYF. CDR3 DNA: TGTGCCAGCACCCCCTCTGGAAACACCATATATTTT.

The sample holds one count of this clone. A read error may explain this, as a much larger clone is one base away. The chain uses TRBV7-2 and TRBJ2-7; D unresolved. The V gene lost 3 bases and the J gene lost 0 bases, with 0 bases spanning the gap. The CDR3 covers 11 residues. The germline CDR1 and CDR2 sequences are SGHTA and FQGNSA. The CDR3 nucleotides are TGTGCCAGCAGCTTCTCCTACGAGCAGTACTTC. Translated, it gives CASSFSYEQYF. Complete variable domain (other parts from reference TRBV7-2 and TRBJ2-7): GAGVSQSPSNKVTEKGKDVELRCDPISGHTALYWYRQSLGQGLEFLIYFQGNSAPDKSGLPSDRFSAERTGGSVSTLTIQRTQQEDSAVYLCASSFSYEQYFGPGTRLTVT.

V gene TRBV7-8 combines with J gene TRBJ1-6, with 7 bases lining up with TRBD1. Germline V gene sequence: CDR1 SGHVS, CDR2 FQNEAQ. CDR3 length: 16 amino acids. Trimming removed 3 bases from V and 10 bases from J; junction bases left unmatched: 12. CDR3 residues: CASSFGRGGTASPLHF. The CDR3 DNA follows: TGTGCCAGCAGCTTCGGCCGAGGTGGGACAGCCTCACCCCTCCACTTT.

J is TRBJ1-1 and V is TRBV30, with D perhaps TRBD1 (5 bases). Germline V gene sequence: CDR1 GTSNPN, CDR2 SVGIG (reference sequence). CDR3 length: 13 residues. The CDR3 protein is CALSRTSNTEAFF. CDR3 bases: TGTGCTTTGTCGAGGACATCGAACACTGAAGCTTTCTTT. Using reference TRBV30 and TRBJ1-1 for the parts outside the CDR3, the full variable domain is SQTIHQWPATLVQPVGSPLSLECTVEGTSNPNLYWYRQAAGRGLQLLFYSVGIGQISSEVPQNLSASRPQDRQFILSSKKLLLSDSGFYLCALSRTSNTEAFFGQGTRLTVV.

For the CDR3, the DNA is TGTGCCAGCTCCGTTGGGACGTCTACCTACGAGCAGTACTTC. Translating it yields CASSVGTSTYEQYF. The rearrangement joins TRBV18 to TRBJ2-7; tentatively, D is TRBD1 or TRBD2 (5 bases each). The germline V gene encodes CDR1 KGHSH and CDR2 LQKENI. The CDR3 has 14 residues. Trimming pared 6 bases from V and 2 bases from J, leaving 14 bases between.

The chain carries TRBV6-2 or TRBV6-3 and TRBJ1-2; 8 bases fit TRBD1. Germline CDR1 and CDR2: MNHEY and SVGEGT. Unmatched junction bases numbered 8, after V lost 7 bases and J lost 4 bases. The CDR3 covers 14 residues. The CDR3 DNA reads TGTGCCAGCACCCCAGGGGGCGCGGGCTATGGCTACACCTTC. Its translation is CASTPGGAGYGYTF.

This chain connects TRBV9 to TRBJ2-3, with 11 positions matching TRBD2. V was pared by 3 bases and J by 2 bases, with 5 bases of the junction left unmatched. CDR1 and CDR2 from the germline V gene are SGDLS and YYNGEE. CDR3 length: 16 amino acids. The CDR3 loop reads CASSALAGGTTDTQYF. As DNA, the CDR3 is TGTGCCAGCAGCGCTTTAGCGGGAGGGACCACAGATACGCAGTATTTT.

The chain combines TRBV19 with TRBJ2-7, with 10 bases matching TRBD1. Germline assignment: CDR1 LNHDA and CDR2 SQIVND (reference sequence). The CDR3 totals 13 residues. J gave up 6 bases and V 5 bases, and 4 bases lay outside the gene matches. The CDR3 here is CASSLTGGVEQYF. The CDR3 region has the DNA TGTGCCAGTAGTTTGACAGGGGGCGTCGAGCAGTACTTC.

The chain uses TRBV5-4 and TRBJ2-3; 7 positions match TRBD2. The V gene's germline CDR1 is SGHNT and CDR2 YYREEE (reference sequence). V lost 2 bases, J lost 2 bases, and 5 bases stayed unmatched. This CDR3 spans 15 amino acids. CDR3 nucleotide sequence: TGTGCCAGCAGCTTCGGGGGGATTTCCACAGATACGCAGTATTTT. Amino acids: CASSFGGISTDTQYF.

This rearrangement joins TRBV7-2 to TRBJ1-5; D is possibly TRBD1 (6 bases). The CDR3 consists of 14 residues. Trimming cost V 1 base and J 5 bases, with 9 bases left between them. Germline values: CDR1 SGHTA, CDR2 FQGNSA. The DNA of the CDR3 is TGTGCCAGCAGCTTAGGGGGGCTGGATCAGCCCCAGCATTTT. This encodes CASSLGGLDQPQHF.

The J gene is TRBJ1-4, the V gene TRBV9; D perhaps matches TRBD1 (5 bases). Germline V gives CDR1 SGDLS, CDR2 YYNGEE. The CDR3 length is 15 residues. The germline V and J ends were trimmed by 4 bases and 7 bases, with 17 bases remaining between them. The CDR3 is CASSPEGAGGEKLFF. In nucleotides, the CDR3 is TGTGCCAGCAGCCCCGAAGGGGCGGGAGGTGAAAAACTGTTTTTT.

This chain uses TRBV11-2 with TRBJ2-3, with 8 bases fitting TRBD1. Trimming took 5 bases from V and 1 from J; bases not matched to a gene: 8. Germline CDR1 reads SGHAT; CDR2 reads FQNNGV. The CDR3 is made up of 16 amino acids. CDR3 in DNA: TGTGCCAGCAGCCAGACCCAGGGACAGGGCACAGATACGCAGTATTTT. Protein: CASSQTQGQGTDTQYF. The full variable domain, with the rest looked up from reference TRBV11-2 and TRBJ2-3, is EAGVAQSPRYKIIEKRQSVAFWCNPISGHATLYWYQQILGQGPKLLIQFQNNGVVDDSQLPKDRFSAERLKGVDSTLKIQPAKLEDSAVYLCASSQTQGQGTDTQYFGPGTRLTVL.

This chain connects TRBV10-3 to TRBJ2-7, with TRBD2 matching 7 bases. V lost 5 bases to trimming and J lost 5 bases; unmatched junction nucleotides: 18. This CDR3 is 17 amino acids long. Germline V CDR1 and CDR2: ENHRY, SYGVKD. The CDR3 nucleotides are TGTGCCATCAGTAAACCCCCGGGGACGGGGGAGGGTGACGAGCAGTACTTC. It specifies CAISKPPGTGEGDEQYF.

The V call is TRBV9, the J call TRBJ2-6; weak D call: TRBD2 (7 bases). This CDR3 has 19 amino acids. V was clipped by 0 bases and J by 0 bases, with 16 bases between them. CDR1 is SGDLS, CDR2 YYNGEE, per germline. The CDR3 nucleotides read TGTGCCAGCAGCGTAGTTGGGGGGGGCTCCAGCTCTGGGGCCAACGTCCTGACTTTC. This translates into CASSVVGGGSSSGANVLTF.

For the CDR3, the DNA is TGTGCCAGCAGCTTAGCGAGGACAGCCAATCAGCCCCAGCATTTT. Protein: CASSLARTANQPQHF. This chain connects TRBV7-2 to TRBJ1-5; D perhaps matches TRBD1 (6 bases). V lost 0 bases, J lost 3 bases, and 9 bases lay in between. Germline loops: CDR1 SGHTA, CDR2 FQGNSA. The CDR3 length is 15 residues.

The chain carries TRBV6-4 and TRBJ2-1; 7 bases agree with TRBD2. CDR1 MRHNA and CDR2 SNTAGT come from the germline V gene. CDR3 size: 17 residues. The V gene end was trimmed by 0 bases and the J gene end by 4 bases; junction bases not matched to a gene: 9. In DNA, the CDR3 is TGTGCCAGCAGTGACTCCCCGGGCGGGAGTTTGTACAATGAGCAGTTCTTC. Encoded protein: CASSDSPGGSLYNEQFF.

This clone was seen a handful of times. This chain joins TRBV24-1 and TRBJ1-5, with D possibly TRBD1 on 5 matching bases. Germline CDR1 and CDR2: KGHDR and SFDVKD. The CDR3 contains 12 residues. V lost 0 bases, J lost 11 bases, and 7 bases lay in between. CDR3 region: CATSDLKGAQHF. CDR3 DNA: TGTGCCACCAGTGATTTGAAAGGGGCCCAGCATTTT.

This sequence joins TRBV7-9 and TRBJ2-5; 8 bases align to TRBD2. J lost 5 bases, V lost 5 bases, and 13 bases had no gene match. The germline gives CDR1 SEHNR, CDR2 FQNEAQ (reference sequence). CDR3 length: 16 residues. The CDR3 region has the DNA TGTGCCAGCAGCCGAACCTTGAGCGGGAGAGGTGAGACCCAGTACTTC. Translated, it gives CASSRTLSGRGETQYF.

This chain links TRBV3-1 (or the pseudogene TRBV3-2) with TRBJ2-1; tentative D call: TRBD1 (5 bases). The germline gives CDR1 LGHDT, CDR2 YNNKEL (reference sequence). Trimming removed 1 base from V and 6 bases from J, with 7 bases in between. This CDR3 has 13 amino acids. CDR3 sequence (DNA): TGTGCCAGCAGCCAAGGACAGTCCAATGAGCAGTTCTTC. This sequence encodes CASSQGQSNEQFF.

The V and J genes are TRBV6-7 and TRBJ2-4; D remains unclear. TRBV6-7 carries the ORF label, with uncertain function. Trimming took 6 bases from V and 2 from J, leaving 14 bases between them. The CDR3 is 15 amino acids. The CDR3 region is CASSFTVHPKNIQYF. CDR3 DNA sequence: TGTGCCAGCAGCTTCACCGTACACCCCAAAAACATTCAGTACTTC.

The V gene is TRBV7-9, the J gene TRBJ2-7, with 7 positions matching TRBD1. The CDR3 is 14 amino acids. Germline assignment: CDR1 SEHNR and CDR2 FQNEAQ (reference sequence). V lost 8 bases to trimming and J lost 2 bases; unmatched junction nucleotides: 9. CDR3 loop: CASGQDRPPYEQYF. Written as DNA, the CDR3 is TGTGCCAGCGGCCAGGACAGGCCGCCCTACGAGCAGTACTTC.

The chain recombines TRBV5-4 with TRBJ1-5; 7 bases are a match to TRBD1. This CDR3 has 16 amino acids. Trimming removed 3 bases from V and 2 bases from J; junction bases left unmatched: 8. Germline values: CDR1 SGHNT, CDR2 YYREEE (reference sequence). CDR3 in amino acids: CASSYRGLGGNQPQHF. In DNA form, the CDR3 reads TGTGCCAGCAGCTACAGGGGTCTAGGGGGCAATCAGCCCCAGCATTTT. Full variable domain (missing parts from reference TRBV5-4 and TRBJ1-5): ETGVTQSPTHLIKTRGQQVTLRCSSQSGHNTVSWYQQALGQGPQFIFQYYREEENGRGNFPPRFSGLQFPNYSSELNVNALELDDSALYLCASSYRGLGGNQPQHFGDGTRLSIL.

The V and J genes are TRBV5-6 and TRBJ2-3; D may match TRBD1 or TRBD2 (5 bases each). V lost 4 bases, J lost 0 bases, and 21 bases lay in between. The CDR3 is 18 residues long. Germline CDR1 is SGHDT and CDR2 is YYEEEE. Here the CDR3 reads CASSPVGLQGRSTDTQYF. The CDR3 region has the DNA TGTGCCAGCAGCCCGGTCGGACTCCAGGGTCGTAGCACAGATACGCAGTATTTT.

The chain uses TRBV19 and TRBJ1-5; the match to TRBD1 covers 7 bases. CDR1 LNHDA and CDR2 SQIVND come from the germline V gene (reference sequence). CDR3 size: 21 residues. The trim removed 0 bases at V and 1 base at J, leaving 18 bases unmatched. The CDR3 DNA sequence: TGTGCCAGTAGTATAGAGGGCAGTTGGGGGGCAGGGGGACCCAGCAATCAGCCCCAGCATTTT. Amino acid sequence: CASSIEGSWGAGGPSNQPQHF.